This T cell receptor (beta chain) was recorded in a study of shared clonotypes between healthy human individuals. On the study more broadly: Plates per donor: three CD4 naive, three CD4 memory, two CD8 naive, one CD8 memory. General study points: Generally, naive subsets came out with larger estimated richness than memory subsets. A small donor pool kept down the genetic and exposure-history diversity that was represented.

On this clone itself: Its specificity is unknown.

V shed 4 bases, J shed 0 bases, and the junction held 4 bases outside the gene matches. Germline loops: CDR1 MNHNS, CDR2 SASEGT. This CDR3 has 17 residues. Sequencing was performed with immunoSEQ multiplex PCR; in TCRdb, only in-frame clones are kept and a portion is missing. Among some 1.4 million clones listed, roughly 96% were seen once. The study drew all its donors from Caucasian adults living in Nashville, Tennessee. J is TRBJ1-4 and V is TRBV6-1; 11 bases align to TRBD1. This clonotype was obtained from a young man in good health. Input material: naive CD4+ T cells sorted from blood. The sample's subset: CD45RA+ positively selected. CDR3 loop: CASSAPGQGATNEKLFF. The CDR3 DNA follows: TGTGCCAGCAGTGCCCCGGGACAGGGGGCAACTAATGAAAAACTGTTTTTT.